The 14 T cell receptor beta chains below come from one sample, sequenced in a study of identical twins. From the 5' RACE reads, TCRdb called clonotypes with MiXCR, one entry per CDR3 protein. Of under 300,000 distinct CDR3 sequences listed, over 12% are singletons. The specimen sequenced was memory (CD45RO+) T cells sorted from blood. These receptors were collected from a woman between 18 and 30 years old in good health.

This clonotype has at least ten counts. V and J are TRBV6-1 and TRBJ1-4, with TRBD1 identical over 8 bases. V lost 6 bases, J lost 8 bases, and 11 bases stayed unmatched. The CDR3 covers 15 residues. Germline CDR1 is MNHNS and CDR2 is SASEGT. The CDR3 spells CASSPTQGAWEKLFF. CDR3 bases: TGTGCCAGCAGCCCAACTCAGGGGGCGTGGGAAAAACTGTTTTTT.

This clonotype was picked up many times. The rearrangement uses TRBV5-1 and TRBJ2-3; D unclear. The V end was cut by 0 bases, the J end by 0 bases, with 8 bases between. Germline V CDR1 and CDR2: SGHRS, YFSETQ. This CDR3 spans 15 amino acids. As DNA, the CDR3 is TGCGCCAGCAGCTTGGGGCCGACTAGCACAGATACGCAGTATTTT. This sequence encodes CASSLGPTSTDTQYF. Filled out from reference TRBV5-1 and TRBJ2-3, the complete variable domain reads KAGVTQTPRYLIKTRGQQVTLSCSPISGHRSVSWYQQTPGQGLQFLFEYFSETQRNKGNFPGRFSGRQFSNSRSEMNVSTLELGDSALYLCASSLGPTSTDTQYFGPGTRLTVL.

The chain has TRBV3-1 and TRBJ2-4; tentative D call: TRBD2 (5 bases). The germline V gene encodes CDR1 LGHDT and CDR2 YNNKEL (reference sequence). Trimming pared 5 bases from V and 0 bases from J, leaving 17 bases between. The CDR3 has 17 amino acids. The DNA of the CDR3 is TGTGCCAGCAGCGGGAGCGATAAGGTTATAGCCAAAAACATTCAGTACTTC. This encodes CASSGSDKVIAKNIQYF. The complete variable domain, with remaining parts taken from reference TRBV3-1 and TRBJ2-4, reads DTAVSQTPKYLVTQMGNDKSIKCEQNLGHDTMYWYKQDSKKFLKIMFSYNNKELIINETVPNRFSPKSPDKAHLNLHINSLELGDSAVYFCASSGSDKVIAKNIQYFGAGTRLSVL.

This clonotype was counted only a few times. The V and J genes are TRBV9 and TRBJ2-1; D uncertain. Germline V CDR1 and CDR2: SGDLS, YYNGEE. V dropped 0 bases and J dropped 2 bases, with 9 bases sitting between them. The CDR3 has 15 amino acids. For the CDR3, the DNA is TGTGCCAGCAGCGTAGGTTCACTCCCCTACAATGAGCAGTTCTTC. This sequence encodes CASSVGSLPYNEQFF.

At least ten counts were recorded for this clonotype. V is TRBV18 and J is TRBJ2-2, with D hard to call. This CDR3 region has 15 residues. V was trimmed by 3 bases and J by 3 bases, leaving 11 bases between them. CDR1 is KGHSH, CDR2 LQKENI, per germline. CDR3 residues: CASSPRMTDTGELFF. CDR3 sequence (DNA): TGTGCCAGCTCACCGAGGATGACGGACACCGGGGAGCTGTTTTTT.

The chain has TRBV6-1 and TRBJ1-1; possibly TRBD1 for D (5 bases). Per the germline V gene, CDR1 is MNHNS and CDR2 is SASEGT. The CDR3 has 15 amino acids. V was pared by 6 bases and J by 4 bases, with 18 bases between. The CDR3 loop reads CASSSGGWVSTEAFF. CDR3 nucleotide sequence: TGTGCCAGCAGCTCGGGGGGGTGGGTAAGCACTGAAGCTTTCTTT.

In this sample, this clonotype turned up a few times. This chain uses TRBV5-1 with TRBJ1-1; unclear D gene. Trimming took off 5 bases at V and 1 base at J, with 9 bases between the two ends. In germline, CDR1 is SGHRS, CDR2 YFSETQ. The length of the CDR3 is 13 residues. CDR3 region: CASRVAPNTEAFF. CDR3 nucleotide sequence: TGCGCCAGCAGGGTGGCACCGAACACTGAAGCTTTCTTT.

This clonotype came up many times. The chain couples TRBV5-4 to TRBJ2-2; D gene unclear. V was pared by 1 base and J by 3 bases, with 4 bases between. Germline V gene data show CDR1 as SGHNT and CDR2 as YYREEE (reference sequence). This CDR3 has 13 residues. The CDR3 coding sequence is TGTGCCAGCAGCTTGATTGACACCGGGGAGCTGTTTTTT. Amino acids: CASSLIDTGELFF. The entire variable domain, with the rest obtained from reference TRBV5-4 and TRBJ2-2, is as follows: ETGVTQSPTHLIKTRGQQVTLRCSSQSGHNTVSWYQQALGQGPQFIFQYYREEENGRGNFPPRFSGLQFPNYSSELNVNALELDDSALYLCASSLIDTGELFFGEGSRLTVL.

The CDR3 DNA reads TGTGCCAGCAGTTACAGGTCTTCTAGCGGGAGAATCTACGAGCAGTACTTC. It is translated as CASSYRSSSGRIYEQYF. The rearrangement uses TRBV6-2 or TRBV6-3 and TRBJ2-7; the match to TRBD2 covers 10 bases. The CDR3 loop spans 17 amino acids. Per germline, CDR1 MNHEY and CDR2 SVGEGT. V shed 2 bases, J shed 3 bases, and the junction held 10 bases outside the gene matches.

V and J are TRBV5-5 and TRBJ2-1; no reliable D call. Trimming removed 2 bases from V and 1 base from J, with 10 bases in between. This CDR3 contains 15 residues. Germline V gene sequence: CDR1 SGHKS, CDR2 YYEKEE (reference sequence). The CDR3 coding sequence is TGTGCCAGCAGCTTCACAACTGCGTCCTACAATGAGCAGTTCTTC. Protein: CASSFTTASYNEQFF.

The V gene is TRBV28, the J gene TRBJ2-4, with D perhaps TRBD2 (6 bases). The germline CDR1 and CDR2 sequences are MDHEN and SYDVKM. V lost 6 bases and J lost 0, with 9 bases in between. This CDR3 has 14 residues. CDR3 amino acids: CASRTGVAKNIQYF. In DNA, the CDR3 is TGTGCCAGCAGAACGGGAGTAGCCAAAAACATTCAGTACTTC. Variable domain in full (rest from reference TRBV28 and TRBJ2-4): DVKVTQSSRYLVKRTGEKVFLECVQDMDHENMFWYRQDPGLGLRLIYFSYDVKMKEKGDIPEGYSVSREKKERFSLILESASTNQTSMYLCASRTGVAKNIQYFGAGTRLSVL.

Here the CDR3 DNA reads TGTGCCAGCAGCCCCCGGACGCAGCAAGAGACCCAGTACTTC. This sequence encodes CASSPRTQQETQYF. V and J are TRBV9 and TRBJ2-5; D unclear. Trimming shortened V by 4 bases and J by 2 bases, and 12 bases separated the two germline ends. Germline CDR1 reads SGDLS; CDR2 reads YYNGEE. This CDR3 region has 14 residues.

The sample holds many counts of this clonotype. The chain employs TRBV20-1 and TRBJ1-1, with a tentative D call TRBD1 (6 bases). Germline loops: CDR1 DFQATT, CDR2 SNEGSKA (reference sequence). The CDR3 contains 12 residues. V lost 4 bases and J lost 6, with 12 bases in between. Written as DNA, the CDR3 is TGCAGTGCTAACAGGGCGGTCGCTGAAGCTTTCTTT. This translates into CSANRAVAEAFF.

V usage is TRBV2 and J usage is TRBJ2-1; D possibly corresponds to TRBD2 (5 bases). The germline CDR1 and CDR2 sequences are SNHLY and FYNNEI. Trimming took off 5 bases at V and 10 bases at J, with 18 bases between the two ends. CDR3 length: 14 residues. The CDR3 spells CASSKNLAPSEQFF. CDR3 bases: TGTGCCAGCAGTAAAAATTTAGCGCCAAGCGAGCAGTTCTTC.